Sequencing of this T cell receptor beta chain was carried out in a study of T cell responses to AZD1222 COVID-19 vaccine. The method was immunoSEQ multiplex PCR; TCRdb's version includes in-frame clones alone and lacks a portion of them. The table has under 150,000 clones, roughly 89% seen once; the top ten hold 0.85% to 1.3%. Germline V CDR1 and CDR2: LGHNA, YNFKEQ. V lost 3 bases, J lost 7 bases, and 6 bases stayed unmatched. This CDR3 has 14 residues. This sequence originates from an adult who received the AZD1222 COVID-19 vaccine. Specimen: peripheral blood, collected 28 days after the second AZD1222 dose. V and J are TRBV4-2 and TRBJ1-2; the match to TRBD1 covers 9 bases. CDR3 DNA: TGTGCCAGCAGCCATAATACAGGGGGCGTTGGCTACACCTTC. Its protein is CASSHNTGGVGYTF.